Sequencing of this TCR beta chain was carried out in a study of T cell repertoires in cytomegalovirus infection. In the study overall: In public TCR beta signatures, there were indications of both CMV infection and matching HLA type. Points from the study as a whole: Clonotype analysis showed dominance of the ex vivo response by HLA-C-restricted CMV-specific TCR beta clonotypes. Identification of carriers of CMV plus the relevant HLA was performed using cumulative public TCR beta family frequency.

TCRdb re-called the reads through MiXCR, storing one row per CDR3 protein. Of 55,000 to 85,000 distinct CDR3 sequences listed, 3% to 4% are singletons. In its sample, this clonotype was seen many times. Antigen specificity is unknown. The CDR3 is 16 residues long. V lost 2 bases, J lost 0 bases, and 13 bases lay in between. Germline V CDR1 and CDR2: SGHTA, FQGTGA. The J gene is TRBJ1-1, the V gene TRBV7-3; a possible D gene is TRBD1 (6 bases). The sequence was obtained from a human donor in good health (CMV status not recorded). Some clones in this sample may be carry-over from other donors' samples. Sequenced material: PBMCs. CDR3 sequence: CASSLFPGGLNTEAFF. The DNA of the CDR3 is TGTGCCAGCAGCTTATTTCCGGGGGGCCTGAACACTGAAGCTTTCTTT.